This TCR beta chain is drawn from a study of T cells in Graves' hyperthyroidism and ophthalmopathy. RNA transcripts yielded amplified TCR beta CDR3 regions. First-round RT-PCR targeting the TCR CDR3 was performed with the HTBI primer set. MiXCR, applied by TCRdb to the multiplex PCR reads, yields one record per CDR3 protein. The sample holds hundreds of thousands of distinct CDR3 sequences, more than 12% seen once. Study-wide findings and caveats: Separation of ophthalmopathy from stable hyperthyroidism was achieved by a 13 V-J model. The blood repertoire included most of the expanded thyroid clonotypes above 0.001.

Trimming removed 5 bases from V and 8 bases from J, with 18 bases in between. Germline V CDR1 and CDR2: SGHAT, FQDESV (reference sequence). This CDR3 spans 14 amino acids. This clonotype showed up many times. No antigen is known for it. Under 3 months was the duration of disease in ophthalmopathy patients, who also had a Clinical Activity Score of at least 3 and a NOSPECS grade of at least 4. The chain uses TRBV11-1 and TRBJ1-1; no firm D call. This TCR was sampled from a woman between 50 and 59 years old with Graves' ophthalmopathy. The sequencing sample was made of blood. CDR3 sequence: CASSPGRPWEEAFF. The DNA of the CDR3 is TGTGCCAGCAGCCCCGGACGTCCCTGGGAGGAAGCTTTCTTT.